The source of this T cell receptor beta chain is a study of patients and donors after allogeneic stem cell transplantation. TCRdb re-called the RT-PCR reads through MiXCR, storing one row per CDR3 protein. The data contain 800,000 to 1,000,000 distinct CDR3 sequences, about a sixth of them seen just once; the ten biggest clones take up around 5.5%. This CDR3 comprises 13 residues. V lost 6 bases and J lost 6, with 12 bases in between. The sample was blood, either unsorted or a sorted T cell fraction (not recorded which). This receptor was identified in a human donor who was either an allogeneic HSCT recipient or a stem cell or donor lymphocyte infusion donor (not recorded which). It is not recorded whose cells these are; they may come from a transplant donor. J is TRBJ2-1 and V is TRBV12-3 or TRBV12-4; no clear D. CDR3 protein: CASSGKGSNEQFF. The CDR3 nucleotides are TGTGCCAGCAGCGGAAAGGGCAGCAATGAGCAGTTCTTC.